Presented here are 22 T cell receptor beta chains from one specimen sequenced in a study of blood T cell repertoires in COVID-19. Data came from immunoSEQ multiplex PCR; TCRdb stores just in-frame clones and leaves some out. The sample has about 190,000 clones; approximately 86% are singletons. Sequenced input: peripheral blood. These receptors all come from a man between 35 and 55 years old with active or convalescent COVID-19.

This clone was picked up one time. The J gene is TRBJ1-1, the V gene TRBV4-1; 7 bases map to TRBD1. CDR3 length equals 12 residues. Unmatched junction bases numbered 0, after V lost 2 bases and J lost 6 bases. CDR1 is MGHRA and CDR2 is YSYEKL in the germline V gene. The CDR3 DNA reads as TGCGCCAGCAGCCAAACAGGGGCTGAAGCTTTCTTT. It translates to CASSQTGAEAFF.

The chain uses TRBV5-1 and TRBJ1-1; D uncertain. The CDR3 has 16 residues. The V gene's germline CDR1 is SGHRS and CDR2 YFSETQ. Trimming removed 0 bases at V and 10 bases at J, with 22 bases between. DNA of the CDR3: TGCGCCAGCAGCTTGGATACCTTCCCGGGATCTCGAGGAGCTTTCTTT. Translation gives CASSLDTFPGSRGAFF.

This clone was recorded a few times. The rearrangement uses TRBV18 and TRBJ2-7, with TRBD2 matching 7 bases. The CDR3 is 15 residues long. Germline V gives CDR1 KGHSH, CDR2 LQKENI. J was trimmed by 6 bases and V by 3 bases; bases with no gene match: 11. This chain's CDR3 is CASSPEIAGRTEQYF. Here the CDR3 DNA reads TGTGCCAGCTCACCCGAGATTGCCGGGAGGACCGAGCAGTACTTC.

This clone was picked up one time. The rearrangement joins TRBV5-5 to TRBJ1-1, with unresolved D. V lost 0 bases and J lost 1, with 7 bases in between. Germline CDR1 SGHKS, CDR2 YYEKEE (reference sequence). The CDR3 is made up of 14 amino acids. The chain's CDR3 is CASSLAPSNTEAFF. The CDR3 DNA is TGTGCCAGCAGCTTGGCCCCTTCGAACACTGAAGCTTTCTTT.

The chain recombines TRBV6-1 with TRBJ1-2; TRBD1 is a possible D gene (6 bases). Germline V gene lookup returns CDR1 MNHNS and CDR2 SASEGT. The CDR3 is 17 amino acids. The V end was cut by 0 bases, the J end by 5 bases, with 19 bases between. As DNA, the CDR3 is TGTGCCAGCAGTGAAGCCATGGTCACCAGGGGACCTTATGGCTACACCTTC. Translating it yields CASSEAMVTRGPYGYTF.

This sequence joins TRBV2 and TRBJ1-2, with 12 bases matching TRBD1. J gave up 2 bases and V 7 bases, and 2 bases lay outside the gene matches. The CDR3 covers 14 residues. CDR1 and CDR2 (germline): SNHLY, FYNNEI. As DNA, the CDR3 is TGTGCCAGCACGGGGACAGGGGGCAACTATGGCTACACCTTC. This codes for CASTGTGGNYGYTF.

The chain joins TRBV28 to TRBJ2-4; 8 bases fit TRBD1. Losses at the gene ends were 10 bases for V and 0 bases for J; bases not matched to a gene: 8. The CDR3 consists of 15 residues. Germline CDR1 MDHEN, CDR2 SYDVKM. The CDR3 protein is CAISGGSLAKNIQYF. CDR3 nucleotide sequence: TGTGCCATCTCAGGGGGCTCCTTAGCCAAAAACATTCAGTACTTC.

The chain has TRBV19 and TRBJ2-2; TRBD1 might be the D (6 bases). Trimming stripped 7 bases from V and 6 bases from J, with 18 bases between. In germline, CDR1 is LNHDA, CDR2 SQIVND (reference sequence). The CDR3 loop spans 15 amino acids. DNA of the CDR3: TGTGCCAGTAACAACAGGGCTACGGCGTCCGGGGAGCTGTTTTTT. Amino acid sequence: CASNNRATASGELFF.

This clone was detected only a few times. The gene calls are TRBV30 and TRBJ1-2, with D perhaps TRBD1 (6 bases). V shed 4 bases and J shed 6 bases, with 12 bases lying between them. In germline, CDR1 is GTSNPN, CDR2 SVGIG (reference sequence). The CDR3 totals 12 residues. CDR3 DNA sequence: TGTGCCTGGATGGCCAGGGGAGATGGCTACACCTTC. Protein product: CAWMARGDGYTF.

J is TRBJ2-2 and V is TRBV11-2; weak D call: TRBD1 (5 bases). The CDR3 runs to 14 residues. Germline V lookup: CDR1 SGHAT, CDR2 FQNNGV. V lost 8 bases and J lost 1, with 11 bases in between. The CDR3 region is CASSRTQNTGELFF. In nucleotides, the CDR3 is TGTGCCAGCTCTCGGACACAGAACACCGGGGAGCTGTTTTTT.

CDR3 in DNA: TGTGCCAGCAGTTACTCGATTCGGCAGCCCCAGCATTTT. It is translated as CASSYSIRQPQHF. The chain couples TRBV6-2 or TRBV6-3 to TRBJ1-5; no clear D. The CDR3 spans 13 residues. V lost 0 bases to trimming and J lost 7 bases, with 7 bases between them. Looked up from germline, CDR1 is MNHEY and CDR2 is SVGEGT.

This chain uses TRBV4-1 with TRBJ1-1, with 7 nucleotides matching TRBD1. The CDR3 covers 15 residues. V gave up 6 bases and J gave up 0 bases; unmatched junction bases: 7. Germline V gene data show CDR1 as MGHRA and CDR2 as YSYEKL. CDR3 bases: TGCGCCAGCAGACGATTGGGACAGCTGAACACTGAAGCTTTCTTT. This sequence encodes CASRRLGQLNTEAFF.

The chain carries TRBV2 and TRBJ2-5; 11 bases fit TRBD2. Trimming removed 6 bases from V and 2 bases from J; junction bases left unmatched: 8. Per the germline V gene, CDR1 is SNHLY and CDR2 is FYNNEI. The length of the CDR3 is 16 residues. In nucleotides, the CDR3 is TGTGCCAGCAGGGAACTAGCGGGGGTACCGCAAGAGACCCAGTACTTC. Translating it yields CASRELAGVPQETQYF.

The V and J genes are TRBV9 and TRBJ1-2; 12 bases are shared with TRBD1. CDR1 is SGDLS, CDR2 YYNGEE, per germline. This CDR3 has 15 amino acids. Trimming at V came to 6 bases and at J to 4 bases, leaving 7 bases not matched to a gene. Here the CDR3 reads CASTPGQGAGYGYTF. The CDR3 nucleotides read TGTGCCAGCACCCCGGGACAGGGGGCGGGCTATGGCTACACCTTC.

J is TRBJ1-1 and V is TRBV3-1 (or the pseudogene TRBV3-2); 9 positions agree with TRBD1. Germline CDR1 is LGHDT and CDR2 is YNNKEL (reference sequence). CDR3 length equals 14 residues. Trimming took 3 bases from V and 7 from J; bases not matched to a gene: 6. As DNA, the CDR3 is TGTGCCAGCAGCCAGGGACAGGGTCCTTTTGAAGCTTTCTTT. Protein product: CASSQGQGPFEAFF.

V is TRBV6-4 and J is TRBJ2-1; a weak D match, TRBD2 (6 bases). CDR1 and CDR2 (germline): MRHNA, SNTAGT. The length of the CDR3 is 17 residues. Between the trimmed V and J ends, which lost 1 base and 3 bases, there was a span of 16 bases. CDR3 sequence reads: CASSDWAGYSGYNEQFF. CDR3 nucleotides: TGTGCCAGCAGTGACTGGGCAGGGTATAGCGGCTACAATGAGCAGTTCTTC.

This chain joins TRBV7-3 and TRBJ1-1; D unresolved. The CDR3 totals 15 residues. The germline V gene has CDR1 SGHTA and CDR2 FQGTGA. Trimming removed 0 bases from V and 1 base from J, with 9 bases in between. The CDR3 spells CASSLTPGTNTEAFF. The DNA for the CDR3 is TGTGCCAGCAGCTTAACCCCAGGAACGAACACTGAAGCTTTCTTT.

The gene calls are TRBV18 and TRBJ2-7; TRBD2 agrees at 8 bases. Per the germline V gene, CDR1 is KGHSH and CDR2 is LQKENI. After removal of 6 bases from V and 5 bases from J, the junction contained 9 bases not matched to a gene. The CDR3 runs 14 residues. CDR3 amino acids: CASSIGGGGNEQYF. The CDR3 nucleotides read TGTGCCAGCTCCATCGGGGGGGGTGGAAACGAGCAGTACTTC.

The J gene is TRBJ1-4, the V gene TRBV7-9; D possibly corresponds to TRBD1 (6 bases). Germline lookup yields CDR1 SEHNR and CDR2 FQNEAQ (reference sequence). Deletions cut 5 bases from V and 10 bases from J, with 17 bases between. CDR3 size: 14 residues. CDR3 region: CASSHDRLVGKLFF. As DNA, the CDR3 is TGTGCCAGCAGCCACGACAGGTTGGTTGGAAAACTGTTTTTT.

This chain links TRBV9 with TRBJ2-3, with a possible D match to TRBD2 (5 bases). CDR1 is SGDLS and CDR2 is YYNGEE in the germline V gene. V was cut by 0 bases and J by 4 bases, with 9 bases left in between. The length of the CDR3 is 14 residues. The CDR3 region has the DNA TGTGCCAGCAGCGTAGCCGGGGTCGCAGATACGCAGTATTTT. The encoded protein is CASSVAGVADTQYF.

The chain employs TRBV12-3 or TRBV12-4 and TRBJ1-4; maybe TRBD1 (6 bases). The CDR3 spans 11 residues. V lost 3 bases and J lost 11, with 7 bases in between. This CDR3 is CASSFGQKLFF. The CDR3 DNA follows: TGTGCCAGCAGTTTTGGACAGAAACTGTTTTTT.

The table lists this clone with a count of one. The chain uses TRBV9 and TRBJ2-2; D might be TRBD1 (6 bases). CDR3 length: 15 amino acids. Germline V gene lookup returns CDR1 SGDLS and CDR2 YYNGEE. V gave up 1 base and J gave up 5 bases, with 12 bases separating them. The CDR3 DNA follows: TGTGCCAGCAGCGTAACAGGGACGAGAACCGGGGAGCTGTTTTTT. Translating it yields CASSVTGTRTGELFF.